This entry describes one T cell receptor beta chain. Its matching antigen is unknown. The data derive from a study of somatic mutations in cytotoxic T cells in rheumatoid arthritis. Study-level findings and limits: Within the rheumatoid arthritis patients, CD8+ clonality went up as age increased (Spearman r=0.49). The same was not true of the healthy controls.

Produced via immunoSEQ multiplex PCR; TCRdb's table is partial and in-frame only. Found here are more than 15,000 clones, 79% of them singletons; the top ten hold 22%. The CDR3 length is 12 residues. Trimming stripped 4 bases from V and 4 bases from J, with 10 bases between. Germline assignment: CDR1 GTSNPN and CDR2 SVGIG (reference sequence). Sequenced input: CD8+ T cells sorted from blood. The clonotype comes from an adult with rheumatoid arthritis. The chain uses TRBV30 and TRBJ1-2; D is unresolved. CDR3 in DNA: TGTGCCTGGATCCGGGCACCCTATGGCTACACCTTC. This encodes CAWIRAPYGYTF.